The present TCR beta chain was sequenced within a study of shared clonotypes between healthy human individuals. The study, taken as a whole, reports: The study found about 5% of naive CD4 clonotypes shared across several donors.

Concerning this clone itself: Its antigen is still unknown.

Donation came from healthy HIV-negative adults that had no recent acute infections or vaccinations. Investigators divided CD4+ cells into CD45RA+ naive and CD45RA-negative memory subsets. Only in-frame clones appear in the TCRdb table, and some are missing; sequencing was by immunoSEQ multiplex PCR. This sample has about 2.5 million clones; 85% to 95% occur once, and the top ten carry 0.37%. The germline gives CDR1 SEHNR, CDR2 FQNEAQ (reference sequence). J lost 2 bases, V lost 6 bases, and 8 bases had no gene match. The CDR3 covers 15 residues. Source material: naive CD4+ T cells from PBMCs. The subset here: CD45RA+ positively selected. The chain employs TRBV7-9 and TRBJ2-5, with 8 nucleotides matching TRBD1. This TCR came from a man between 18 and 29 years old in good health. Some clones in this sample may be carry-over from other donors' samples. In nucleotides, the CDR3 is TGTGCCAGCAGACCCACAGGGGGGACTCAAGAGACCCAGTACTTC. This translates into CASRPTGGTQETQYF.